The 10 T cell receptor beta chains below all came from one sample that was sequenced in a study of shared T cell receptors in the human thymus. Generated by immunoSEQ multiplex PCR, the TCRdb table keeps only in-frame clones and is missing some. In the table there are just under 550,000 clones, about 84% of which are singletons. Separately, the same data were catalogued under a study of human thymus T cells.

The sample comprised thymocytes. Every receptor here comes from a boy under two years old with a congenital heart defect.

V usage is TRBV4-3 and J usage is TRBJ1-5; unclear D gene. V dropped 3 bases and J dropped 2 bases, with 20 bases sitting between them. There are 18 residues in the CDR3. Germline V gene lookup returns CDR1 LGHNA and CDR2 YSLEER. The CDR3 is CASSHTLGPPGCNQPQHF. CDR3 nucleotide sequence: TGCGCCAGCAGCCATACCCTAGGCCCCCCGGGGTGCAATCAGCCCCAGCATTTT.

V is TRBV7-2 and J is TRBJ2-7, with unresolved D. CDR1 and CDR2 (germline): SGHTA, FQGNSA. V lost 4 bases and J 2 bases, leaving 9 bases between the germline ends. This CDR3 is 13 amino acids long. The CDR3 loop is CASSSPLTYEQYF. CDR3 sequence (DNA): TGTGCCAGCAGCTCGCCACTGACCTACGAGCAGTACTTC.

The chain couples TRBV7-3 to TRBJ2-1; possibly TRBD1 for D (6 bases). Trimming took off 1 base at V and 5 bases at J, with 9 bases between the two ends. This CDR3 region has 14 residues. Germline values: CDR1 SGHTA, CDR2 FQGTGA. CDR3 bases: TGTGCCAGCAGCTTAAGGGGGCGAAACAATGAGCAGTTCTTC. It is translated as CASSLRGRNNEQFF.

This rearrangement joins TRBV11-2 to TRBJ2-3; 12 bases align to TRBD2. Losses at the gene ends were 1 base for V and 6 bases for J; bases not matched to a gene: 11. Germline V gene data show CDR1 as SGHAT and CDR2 as FQNNGV. The CDR3 has 18 amino acids. CDR3 nucleotides: TGTGCCAGCAGCTTAGTCCCCTGGACTAGCGGGATTGCCGATACGCAGTATTTT. It is translated as CASSLVPWTSGIADTQYF.

This clone appeared a single time. The V gene is TRBV6-1, the J gene TRBJ2-2; 7 bases align to TRBD1. The trim removed 4 bases at V and 3 bases at J, leaving 8 bases unmatched. Germline V gene data show CDR1 as MNHNS and CDR2 as SASEGT. The CDR3 spans 16 residues. As DNA, the CDR3 is TGTGCCAGCAGTGCCGGACAGGTGAGGGACACCGGGGAGCTGTTTTTT. Its translation is CASSAGQVRDTGELFF.

The CDR3 coding sequence is TGTGCCAGCAGCCCAAAGATAGCGGGAGGCCCAACCTACGAGCAGTACTTC. The encoded protein is CASSPKIAGGPTYEQYF. The V gene is TRBV28, the J gene TRBJ2-7; 10 positions match TRBD2. The CDR3 loop spans 17 amino acids. The trim removed 6 bases at V and 2 bases at J, leaving 13 bases unmatched. Per germline, CDR1 MDHEN and CDR2 SYDVKM.

The rearrangement uses TRBV15 and TRBJ2-5, with 7 bases that match TRBD2. The CDR3 runs to 15 residues. Germline V gene data show CDR1 as LNHNV and CDR2 as YYDKDF (reference sequence). V shed 1 base and J 0 bases; nucleotides not matched to a gene: 2. The CDR3 reads CATSRGGGYQETQYF. In nucleotides, the CDR3 is TGTGCCACCAGCAGAGGGGGAGGGTACCAAGAGACCCAGTACTTC.

This clone has more than one count but fewer than ten. The chain recombines TRBV28 with TRBJ1-5; 7 positions agree with TRBD1. V was pared by 11 bases and J by 4 bases, with 8 bases of the junction left unmatched. The germline gives CDR1 MDHEN, CDR2 SYDVKM. The CDR3 consists of 13 residues. In DNA form, the CDR3 reads TGTGCCGAAGGGGGACAGATAAATCAGCCCCAGCATTTT. Residues: CAEGGQINQPQHF.

A single count supports this clone. The chain couples TRBV5-6 to TRBJ1-2; D is perhaps TRBD1 (6 bases). CDR1 SGHDT and CDR2 YYEEEE come from the germline V gene. Between the trimmed V and J ends, which lost 6 bases and 2 bases, there was a span of 23 bases. The CDR3 runs 17 residues. Written as DNA, the CDR3 is TGTGCCAGCACCACGAGGTGGGGGCGACCCTTCAACTATGGCTACACCTTC. The encoded protein is CASTTRWGRPFNYGYTF.

The chain uses TRBV11-2 and TRBJ1-2; a possible D gene is TRBD1 (5 bases). In germline, CDR1 is SGHAT, CDR2 FQNNGV. Trimming took off 3 bases at V and 0 bases at J, with 14 bases between the two ends. This CDR3 region has 16 residues. CDR3 DNA sequence: TGTGCCAGCAGCTTGACAGTCCCGTCCGCTAACTATGGCTACACCTTC. It codes for CASSLTVPSANYGYTF.